This entry concerns a single T cell receptor beta chain. Its target is not known. Molecular barcoding with unique molecular identifiers was used for the TCRbeta library. TCRdb passed the PCR reads through MiXCR, listing each CDR3 protein once. The sample lists approximately 1,000,000 distinct CDR3 sequences, about 29% occurring once. This sample was taken from a study of T-cell reconstitution after alpha-beta-depleted transplantation in children. V shed 3 bases and J 11 bases; nucleotides not matched to a gene: 9. The CDR3 extends over 13 amino acids. The germline V gene encodes CDR1 SGHRS and CDR2 YFSETQ. General study findings and limits: It was newly produced T cells that mostly accounted for T-cell counts and diversity one year after transplant.

The sequences come from PBMCs, mostly from graft donor cells, collected 360 days after TCRalphabeta/CD19-depleted stem cell transplant. The sequence derives from a boy under two years old who had a stem cell transplant for SCID, so the T cells may come from the graft donor. The chain carries TRBV5-1 and TRBJ1-1, with 8 bases matching TRBD1. CDR3 DNA: TGCGCCAGCAGCTCCGGACAGGGACCGAGGGCTTTCTTT. This gives the protein CASSSGQGPRAFF.